The 17 T cell receptor beta chains presented below share a single source sample, sequenced in a study of cytomegalovirus exposure and HLA in healthy donors. Produced via immunoSEQ multiplex PCR; TCRdb's table is partial and in-frame only. Counted here are about 160,000 clones, 89% occurring once; the ten biggest clones make up more than 3.5%. Input material: PBMCs. All receptors come from a man younger than 30 in good health and CMV-seropositive.

The V call is TRBV9, the J call TRBJ2-2, with TRBD2 matching over 7 bases. CDR1 is SGDLS, CDR2 YYNGEE, per germline. V shed 3 bases and J 9 bases; nucleotides not matched to a gene: 14. This CDR3 region has 16 residues. CDR3 amino acids: CASSALRDYQSRELFF. CDR3 in DNA: TGTGCCAGCAGCGCATTACGGGACTATCAATCCAGGGAGCTGTTTTTT.

V and J are TRBV7-9 and TRBJ2-7; 13 bases match TRBD2. The V and J ends lost 2 bases and 6 bases, in that order; junction bases with no gene match: 7. Germline V gene sequence: CDR1 SEHNR, CDR2 FQNEAQ (reference sequence). CDR3 length: 16 amino acids. CDR3 loop: CASSLTSGTSGAEQYF. The CDR3 nucleotides are TGTGCCAGCAGCTTAACCTCCGGGACTAGCGGGGCCGAGCAGTACTTC.

The rearrangement joins TRBV4-2 to TRBJ1-1, with D perhaps matching TRBD1 (5 bases). V was clipped by 1 base and J by 5 bases, with 11 bases between them. Looked up from germline, CDR1 is LGHNA and CDR2 is YNFKEQ. CDR3 length: 14 amino acids. Written as DNA, the CDR3 is TGTGCCAGCAGCCAAGGAGTCGGGGGGACTGAAGCTTTCTTT. Translating gives CASSQGVGGTEAFF.

The chain recombines TRBV2 with TRBJ2-7; 9 nucleotides align to TRBD1. The CDR3 runs 15 residues. V shed 4 bases and J 5 bases; nucleotides not matched to a gene: 9. Germline CDR1 SNHLY, CDR2 FYNNEI. CDR3 sequence (DNA): TGTGCCAGCAGTGGGGTCCGGGACAGGGTGGACGAGCAGTACTTC. This sequence encodes CASSGVRDRVDEQYF.

CDR3 amino acids: CASSLEGQSFYGYTF. CDR3 coding DNA: TGTGCCAGCAGCTTGGAGGGACAGAGCTTCTATGGCTACACCTTC. The chain couples TRBV5-8 to TRBJ1-2, with TRBD1 identical over 7 bases. V trimming: 0 bases; J trimming: 4 bases; junction bases outside the gene matches: 6. Germline CDR1 SGHTS, CDR2 YDEGEE. CDR3 length: 15 residues.

The gene calls are TRBV5-4 and TRBJ2-1, with TRBD2 identical over 10 bases. CDR3 length: 17 amino acids. Germline V CDR1 and CDR2: SGHNT, YYREEE (reference sequence). V lost 0 bases to trimming and J lost 7 bases; unmatched junction nucleotides: 10. Here the CDR3 DNA reads TGTGCCAGCAGCTTGGGGCTAGCGGGAGATGGGAGGAATGAGCAGTTCTTC. As protein: CASSLGLAGDGRNEQFF.

The V call is TRBV5-1, the J call TRBJ2-3, with 9 positions matching TRBD2. Germline CDR1 and CDR2: SGHRS and YFSETQ. This CDR3 is built from 17 residues. V shed 4 bases and J 3 bases; nucleotides not matched to a gene: 12. For the CDR3, the DNA is TGCGCCAGCAGCCTTAGTGGCGGGAGGGCCAGGACAGATACGCAGTATTTT. Its protein is CASSLSGGRARTDTQYF.

This rearrangement joins TRBV13 to TRBJ2-3, with TRBD2 as a possible D gene (5 bases). In germline, CDR1 is PRHDT, CDR2 FYEKMQ (reference sequence). Trimming removed 5 bases at V and 0 bases at J, with 6 bases between. This CDR3 region has 13 residues. The CDR3 nucleotides read TGTGCCAGCAGCCGCGGGAGCACAGATACGCAGTATTTT. Its translation is CASSRGSTDTQYF.

This rearrangement joins TRBV7-6 to TRBJ2-1; possible D gene TRBD1, 6 bases. Looked up from germline, CDR1 is SGHVS and CDR2 is FNYEAQ. V lost 3 bases to trimming and J lost 0 bases, with 12 bases between them. The CDR3 has 16 residues. The CDR3 DNA reads as TGTGCCAGCAGCTTCGAGGAAGGGGGCTCCTACAATGAGCAGTTCTTC. It translates to CASSFEEGGSYNEQFF.

The chain joins TRBV15 to TRBJ2-1, with 9 bases aligning to TRBD2. This CDR3 is built from 14 residues. The germline gives CDR1 LNHNV, CDR2 YYDKDF (reference sequence). V dropped 5 bases and J dropped 6; count of bases not matched to a gene: 5. The CDR3 region is CATSAGTSINEQFF. CDR3 coding DNA: TGTGCCACCAGCGCTGGGACTAGCATCAATGAGCAGTTCTTC.

The chain combines TRBV11-2 with TRBJ2-2; TRBD1 might be the D (6 bases). Looked up from germline, CDR1 is SGHAT and CDR2 is FQNNGV. V dropped 1 base and J dropped 4 bases, with 10 bases sitting between them. CDR3 length: 15 amino acids. The CDR3 reads CASSLGGLGTGELFF. As DNA, the CDR3 is TGTGCCAGCAGCTTAGGGGGGCTGGGCACCGGGGAGCTGTTTTTT. Full variable domain (missing parts from reference TRBV11-2 and TRBJ2-2): EAGVAQSPRYKIIEKRQSVAFWCNPISGHATLYWYQQILGQGPKLLIQFQNNGVVDDSQLPKDRFSAERLKGVDSTLKIQPAKLEDSAVYLCASSLGGLGTGELFFGEGSRLTVL.

The chain joins TRBV28 to TRBJ2-7, with TRBD2 matching 7 bases. CDR1 is MDHEN and CDR2 is SYDVKM in the germline V gene. The CDR3 covers 15 residues. V lost 2 bases and J lost 3; bases outside the gene matches: 7. The CDR3 nucleotides read TGTGCCAGCAGTTTAGATACTAGCGACAACTACGAGCAGTACTTC. Translating gives CASSLDTSDNYEQYF.

This clone was picked up one time. V gene TRBV4-2 combines with J gene TRBJ2-7; 9 positions match TRBD1. Trimming at V came to 4 bases and at J to 6 bases, leaving 10 bases not matched to a gene. The germline V gene has CDR1 LGHNA and CDR2 YNFKEQ. The CDR3 spans 15 residues. This chain's CDR3 is CASSPWDRDQSEQYF. CDR3 coding DNA: TGTGCCAGCAGCCCATGGGACAGGGATCAATCCGAGCAGTACTTC.

This chain joins TRBV28 and TRBJ2-3, with D hard to call. Germline assignment: CDR1 MDHEN and CDR2 SYDVKM. V lost 4 bases and J lost 3, with 5 bases in between. CDR3 size: 12 residues. The CDR3 reads CASSSQTDTQYF. CDR3 bases: TGTGCCAGCAGTTCACAAACAGATACGCAGTATTTT. Full variable domain (missing parts from reference TRBV28 and TRBJ2-3): DVKVTQSSRYLVKRTGEKVFLECVQDMDHENMFWYRQDPGLGLRLIYFSYDVKMKEKGDIPEGYSVSREKKERFSLILESASTNQTSMYLCASSSQTDTQYFGPGTRLTVL.

The genes are TRBV5-1 and TRBJ1-1, with D maybe TRBD1 (6 bases). Deletions cut 2 bases from V and 8 bases from J, with 19 bases between. Germline loops: CDR1 SGHRS, CDR2 YFSETQ. The CDR3 is made up of 15 amino acids. In DNA form, the CDR3 reads TGCGCCAGCAGCTTCATCGCCGGACAGACGGCCGAAGCTTTCTTT. It encodes CASSFIAGQTAEAFF.

The chain has TRBV10-3 and TRBJ1-2; D possibly corresponds to TRBD1 (5 bases). With 0 bases removed from V and 9 bases from J, the gap between germline ends came to 14 bases. Looked up from germline, CDR1 is ENHRY and CDR2 is SYGVKD. CDR3 size: 14 residues. For the CDR3, the DNA is TGTGCCATCAGTGAGTCGTCGGGGGGGTATCGCTACACCTTC. Encoded protein: CAISESSGGYRYTF.

The chain has TRBV10-3 and TRBJ2-7, with 9 bases aligning to TRBD1. The CDR3 covers 14 residues. The junction had 7 bases not matched to a gene; V was cut back by 5 bases and J by 5 bases. CDR1 and CDR2 from the germline V gene are ENHRY and SYGVKD. The DNA for the CDR3 is TGTGCCATCAGTCCCTCGGGACAGGGCCACGAGCAGTACTTC. Its translation is CAISPSGQGHEQYF.